The 15 T cell receptor beta chains presented below share a single source sample, sequenced in a study of T cell repertoires in cytomegalovirus infection. TCRdb recomputed calls from the reads with MiXCR, one row per CDR3 protein. The sample lists some 300,000 distinct CDR3 sequences; approximately 8.9% were seen once. What was sequenced was PBMCs. Receptor source: a human donor in good health (CMV status not recorded). Some clones in this sample may be carry-over from other donors' samples.

CDR3 amino acids: CASSSKGVDSPLHF. The CDR3, as DNA: TGCGCCAGCAGTTCTAAGGGTGTTGATTCACCCCTCCACTTT. This rearrangement joins TRBV5-1 to TRBJ1-6; unclear D gene. V was clipped by 5 bases and J by 8 bases, with 14 bases between them. Germline V gene lookup returns CDR1 SGHRS and CDR2 YFSETQ. The CDR3 has 14 amino acids.

This clonotype was counted between two and nine times. The chain employs TRBV6-5 and TRBJ1-5, with TRBD1 as a possible D gene (6 bases). The CDR3 sequence is 13 residues long. Germline V gene lookup returns CDR1 MNHEY and CDR2 SVGAGI. Trimming cost V 4 bases and J 5 bases, with 9 bases left between them. The CDR3 DNA follows: TGTGCCAGCAGTTCAGACAGGTATCAGCCCCAGCATTTT. This sequence encodes CASSSDRYQPQHF.

This clonotype was detected ten times or more. The genes are TRBV4-2 and TRBJ2-6; 9 bases match TRBD1. The CDR3 is 20 residues long. V lost 4 bases to trimming and J lost 0 bases; unmatched junction nucleotides: 13. Germline V gene data show CDR1 as LGHNA and CDR2 as YNFKEQ. The CDR3 DNA reads TGTGCCAGCAGCCCTGTGTTACAGGGGGCCGGGAGCTCTGGGGCCAACGTCCTGACTTTC. It specifies CASSPVLQGAGSSGANVLTF.

Many counts were recorded for this clonotype. This CDR3 is missing its conserved last phenylalanine or tryptophan, likely due to a read error. The DNA is left out, because the CDR3 cannot be placed on it with certainty; the CDR3 is given as TCRdb lists it. The chain couples TRBV28 to TRBJ2-1; the D segment call TRBD1 is taken from the table without a DNA check. Germline CDR1 is MDHEN and CDR2 is SYDVKM. The CDR3 adds up to 13 amino acids, both ends counted. CDR3: CASSSGQGNVPSS.

Of note for this clonotype: Because it lacks the conserved phenylalanine or tryptophan at the end, this CDR3 is likely a read error. V and J are TRBV28 and TRBJ2-1; 7 bases agree with TRBD1. V trimming: 6 bases; J trimming: 9 bases; junction bases outside the gene matches: 8. Germline-derived CDR1 and CDR2 are MDHEN and SYDVKM. This CDR3 comprises 13 residues. The CDR3 reads CASRRQGSSEQFS. Here the CDR3 DNA reads TGTGCCAGCAGGCGACAGGGTAGTAGTGAGCAGTTCTCC.

Ten or more counts support this clonotype. The rearrangement uses TRBV19 and TRBJ2-5; the D gene could be TRBD1 or TRBD2 (5 bases each). Germline lookup yields CDR1 LNHDA and CDR2 SQIVND (reference sequence). The CDR3 length is 13 residues. Trimming stripped 1 base from V and 5 bases from J, with 8 bases between. CDR3 DNA: TGTGCCAGTAGTATAGTGGGGGTGGAGACCCAGTACTTC. This encodes CASSIVGVETQYF.

This clonotype was picked up a small number of times. V is TRBV13 and J is TRBJ2-5; D is unresolved. Per germline, CDR1 PRHDT and CDR2 FYEKMQ (reference sequence). The CDR3 contains 14 residues. The germline V and J ends were trimmed by 0 bases and 5 bases, with 10 bases remaining between them. CDR3 nucleotides: TGTGCCAGCAGCTTAGGGTTGGGCCGGGAGACCCAGTACTTC. It encodes CASSLGLGRETQYF.

As concerns this clonotype: A much larger clone differs by one base, so this may be a read error. The chain couples TRBV5-6 to TRBJ1-2; D might be TRBD1 (5 bases). CDR1 and CDR2 from the germline V gene are SGHDT and YYEEEE. V was clipped by 2 bases and J by 7 bases, with 15 bases between them. The CDR3 totals 14 residues. CDR3 in amino acids: CASSLSRQIGGYTF. The CDR3 DNA sequence: TGTGCCAGCAGCTTATCGCGACAGATCGGTGGCTACACCTTC.

This clonotype was recorded at least ten times. This chain uses TRBV7-8 with TRBJ1-5; tentatively, D is TRBD1 (6 bases). Trimming cost V 5 bases and J 0 bases, with 14 bases left between them. Germline V CDR1 and CDR2: SGHVS, FQNEAQ. CDR3 length equals 16 residues. The CDR3 sequence is CASSPFRGNSNQPQHF. The CDR3 DNA reads as TGTGCCAGCAGCCCTTTCAGGGGAAATAGCAATCAGCCCCAGCATTTT.

This clonotype has ten or more counts. The rearrangement uses TRBV7-2 and TRBJ1-6; D call uncertain. Per the germline V gene, CDR1 is SGHTA and CDR2 is FQGNSA. The V end lost 3 bases, the J end lost 10 bases, and 19 bases lay between the germline ends. The CDR3 loop spans 16 amino acids. The chain's CDR3 is CASSFGGVASVSPLHF. As DNA, the CDR3 is TGTGCCAGCAGCTTTGGTGGAGTGGCAAGCGTCTCACCCCTCCACTTT. Using reference TRBV7-2 and TRBJ1-6 for the parts outside the CDR3, the full variable domain is GAGVSQSPSNKVTEKGKDVELRCDPISGHTALYWYRQSLGQGLEFLIYFQGNSAPDKSGLPSDRFSAERTGGSVSTLTIQRTQQEDSAVYLCASSFGGVASVSPLHFGNGTRLTVT.

In this sample, this clonotype turned up many times. The CDR3 sequence is CASMGQGIETQYF. The CDR3, as DNA: TGTGCCAGCATGGGACAGGGGATAGAGACCCAGTACTTC. The chain has TRBV6-1 and TRBJ2-5; 10 bases are shared with TRBD1. The germline V gene has CDR1 MNHNS and CDR2 SASEGT. V was pared by 7 bases and J by 4 bases, with 3 bases of the junction left unmatched. The CDR3 is made up of 13 amino acids.

This clonotype was observed at least ten times. In DNA, the CDR3 is TGTGCCAGCACCCTGGGTAAGGGAGGGGGACAGCAGACGTTGGAGCAGTACTTC. This codes for CASTLGKGGGQQTLEQYF. V is TRBV7-8 and J is TRBJ2-7, with D perhaps matching TRBD1 or TRBD2 (7 bases each). Germline-derived CDR1 and CDR2 are SGHVS and FQNEAQ. The CDR3 has 18 amino acids. Deletions cut 7 bases from V and 7 bases from J, with 32 bases between.

At least ten counts were recorded for this clonotype. The rearrangement links TRBV7-2 to TRBJ2-7; TRBD2 matches 10 bases. The V gene end was trimmed by 1 base and the J gene end by 4 bases; junction bases not matched to a gene: 4. CDR1 is SGHTA, CDR2 FQGNSA, per germline. The CDR3 length is 15 residues. The DNA of the CDR3 is TGTGCCAGCAGCTTAGTAGCGGGGGGACGTTACGAGCAGTACGTC. Translated, it gives CASSLVAGGRYEQYV.

This clonotype occurred many times. V is TRBV19 and J is TRBJ1-4, with 7 positions matching TRBD1. The germline V gene has CDR1 LNHDA and CDR2 SQIVND (reference sequence). The CDR3 runs to 19 residues. With V trimmed by 6 bases and J by 0 bases, 16 bases remained unmatched. The CDR3 DNA follows: TGTGCCAGTAGGAACAGAAGGGGACAGCTCTATGCAACTAATGAAAAACTGTTTTTT. It yields the protein CASRNRRGQLYATNEKLFF.

Many counts were recorded for this clonotype. The V gene is TRBV7-2, the J gene TRBJ2-5; D is perhaps TRBD1 (6 bases). The germline V gene encodes CDR1 SGHTA and CDR2 FQGNSA. The V end lost 5 bases, the J end lost 5 bases, and 12 bases lay between the germline ends. This CDR3 is built from 13 residues. For the CDR3, the DNA is TGTGCCAGCAGCCCACCAGGGGCGGAGACCCAGTACTTC. Protein product: CASSPPGAETQYF. Filled out from reference TRBV7-2 and TRBJ2-5, the complete variable domain reads GAGVSQSPSNKVTEKGKDVELRCDPISGHTALYWYRQSLGQGLEFLIYFQGNSAPDKSGLPSDRFSAERTGGSVSTLTIQRTQQEDSAVYLCASSPPGAETQYFGPGTRLLVL.